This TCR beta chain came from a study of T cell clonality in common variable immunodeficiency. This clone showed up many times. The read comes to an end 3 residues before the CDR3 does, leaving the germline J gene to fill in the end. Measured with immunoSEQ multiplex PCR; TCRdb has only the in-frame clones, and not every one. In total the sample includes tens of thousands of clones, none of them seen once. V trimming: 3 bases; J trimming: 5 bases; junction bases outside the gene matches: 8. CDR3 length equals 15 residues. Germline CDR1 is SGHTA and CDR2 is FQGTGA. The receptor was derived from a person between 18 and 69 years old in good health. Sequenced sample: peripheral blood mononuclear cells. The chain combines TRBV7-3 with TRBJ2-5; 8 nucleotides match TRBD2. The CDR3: CASSFRGSGGETQYF. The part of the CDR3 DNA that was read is TGTGCCAGCAGCTTTCGAGGGTCGGGGGGGGAGACC.